These 16 T cell receptor beta chains were sequenced from one sample in a study of graft-versus-host responses after intestinal transplantation. Only in-frame clones appear in the TCRdb table, and some are missing; sequencing was by immunoSEQ multiplex PCR. Altogether about 92,000 clones are present, 90% to 95% being singletons, with the ten largest covering 5% to 6.5%. These TCRs' antigens remain unknown. Material: unstimulated CD8+ T cells sorted from spleen or lymph node cells, obtained before intestinal transplant. These receptors were collected from a human donor who received an intestinal transplant.

This sequence joins TRBV14 and TRBJ1-2, with D tentatively TRBD1 (5 bases). V lost 0 bases to trimming and J lost 8 bases, with 13 bases between them. Looked up from germline, CDR1 is SGHDN and CDR2 is FVKESK. The CDR3 has 14 amino acids. Here the CDR3 reads CASSQDGRVIGYTF. The CDR3 coding sequence is TGTGCCAGCAGCCAAGATGGCAGGGTGATCGGCTACACCTTC.

The gene calls are TRBV29-1 and TRBJ2-7; D not certain. Germline V gene sequence: CDR1 SQVTM, CDR2 ANQGSEA. There are 11 residues in the CDR3. V was trimmed by 6 bases and J by 6 bases, leaving 12 bases between them. Here the CDR3 reads CSVVHLSEQYF. The DNA for the CDR3 is TGCAGCGTCGTCCATCTCTCCGAGCAGTACTTC.

The chain combines TRBV7-6 with TRBJ1-1; perhaps TRBD1 as D (5 bases). The CDR3 is made up of 16 amino acids. Per the germline V gene, CDR1 is SGHVS and CDR2 is FNYEAQ. The V end lost 5 bases, the J end lost 1 base, and 17 bases lay between the germline ends. The CDR3 is CASSLNRTGGNTEAFF. The CDR3 coding sequence is TGTGCCAGCAGCCTTAATCGGACGGGGGGGAACACTGAAGCTTTCTTT.

V is TRBV5-4 and J is TRBJ2-7; 7 bases line up with TRBD2. CDR1 and CDR2 from the germline V gene are SGHNT and YYREEE (reference sequence). J gave up 4 bases and V 1 base, and 5 bases lay outside the gene matches. This CDR3 contains 14 residues. CDR3 protein: CASSLRGGPYEQYF. In nucleotides, the CDR3 is TGTGCCAGCAGCTTGCGCGGGGGACCTTACGAGCAGTACTTC.

Here the CDR3 reads CASSLTRASTDTQYF. Written as DNA, the CDR3 is TGTGCCAGCAGCTTAACCAGGGCCAGCACAGATACGCAGTATTTT. The chain employs TRBV7-7 and TRBJ2-3, with D perhaps matching TRBD1 (5 bases). Trimming took 2 bases from V and 0 from J, leaving 9 bases between them. This CDR3 spans 15 amino acids. CDR1 is SSHAT and CDR2 is FNYEAQ in the germline V gene (reference sequence).

J is TRBJ2-5 and V is TRBV5-6, with a possible D match to TRBD1 (6 bases). Germline V gives CDR1 SGHDT, CDR2 YYEEEE. The CDR3 extends over 15 amino acids. V was clipped by 0 bases and J by 6 bases, with 15 bases between them. The CDR3 region is CASSLVAVQGKTQYF. CDR3 bases: TGTGCCAGCAGCTTGGTTGCTGTACAGGGCAAGACCCAGTACTTC.

This clone was found once. The gene calls are TRBV11-2 and TRBJ1-1, with D unclear. CDR1 is SGHAT and CDR2 is FQNNGV in the germline V gene. The V end lost 4 bases, the J end lost 0 bases, and 9 bases lay between the germline ends. The CDR3 totals 14 residues. CDR3 residues: CASSSSVMNTEAFF. The CDR3 DNA follows: TGTGCCAGCAGCTCCAGCGTTATGAACACTGAAGCTTTCTTT.

This clone has a single count. This chain joins TRBV6-5 and TRBJ2-3, with TRBD2 as a possible D gene (5 bases). Germline-derived CDR1 and CDR2 are MNHEY and SVGAGI. Deletions cut 2 bases from V and 1 base from J, with 13 bases between. This CDR3 is 16 amino acids long. The CDR3 coding sequence is TGTGCCAGCAGTTACCGCCCGGGGATGGGCACAGATACGCAGTATTTT. This encodes CASSYRPGMGTDTQYF.

The chain carries TRBV25-1 and TRBJ1-1; possible D gene TRBD1, 6 bases. Germline CDR1 reads MGHDK; CDR2 reads SYGVNS. Trimming shortened V by 3 bases and J by 6 bases, and 14 bases separated the two germline ends. CDR3 length: 14 residues. The chain's CDR3 is CASSESDEGAEAFF. The CDR3 region has the DNA TGTGCCAGCAGTGAGTCGGACGAGGGGGCTGAAGCTTTCTTT.

In this sample, this clone turned up once. The chain combines TRBV9 with TRBJ1-2; D might be TRBD1 (5 bases). The germline gives CDR1 SGDLS, CDR2 YYNGEE. CDR3 size: 12 residues. Trimming removed 4 bases at V and 13 bases at J, with 17 bases between. Written as DNA, the CDR3 is TGTGCCAGCAGCTCCGGGACCGCCTCCTTCACCTTC. Translated: CASSSGTASFTF.

This chain connects TRBV27 to TRBJ1-1, with D uncertain. Germline CDR1 is MNHEY and CDR2 is SMNVEV (reference sequence). V was cut by 0 bases and J by 1 base, with 9 bases left in between. CDR3 size: 15 residues. CDR3 amino acids: CASSLSEFGNTEAFF. CDR3 in DNA: TGTGCCAGCAGTTTATCAGAGTTCGGGAACACTGAAGCTTTCTTT.

This clone was recorded only once. The sample contains more than one DNA sequence encoding this CDR3. The chain joins TRBV7-3 to TRBJ2-3; 12 bases line up with TRBD2. Germline CDR1 reads SGHTA; CDR2 reads FQGTGA. This CDR3 is 15 amino acids long. J gave up 4 bases and V 2 bases, and 1 base lay outside the gene matches. CDR3 protein: CASSLLAGGPDTQYF. The CDR3 nucleotides are TGTGCCAGCAGCTTACTAGCGGGGGGGCCAGATACGCAGTATTTT.

V and J are TRBV27 and TRBJ2-7; 7 bases map to TRBD2. CDR3 size: 14 residues. Germline trimming cut 4 bases from V and 3 bases from J; bases unmatched to any gene: 6. Germline CDR1 reads MNHEY; CDR2 reads SMNVEV (reference sequence). Here the CDR3 reads CASSSSGSLYEQYF. Written as DNA, the CDR3 is TGTGCCAGCAGTTCTAGCGGAAGTCTCTACGAGCAGTACTTC.

This clone was detected once. The chain carries TRBV7-6 and TRBJ2-7, with D possibly TRBD1 on 6 matching bases. This CDR3 contains 14 residues. Germline CDR1 and CDR2: SGHVS and FNYEAQ. V was cut by 5 bases and J by 3 bases, with 14 bases left in between. The CDR3 reads CASSVEDSNYEQYF. CDR3 in DNA: TGTGCCAGCAGCGTAGAGGACAGCAACTACGAGCAGTACTTC.

The chain employs TRBV6-5 and TRBJ2-2, with 7 positions matching TRBD2. The CDR3 contains 16 residues. Germline trimming cut 2 bases from V and 3 bases from J; bases unmatched to any gene: 6. The germline V gene encodes CDR1 MNHEY and CDR2 SVGAGI. The CDR3 loop reads CASSYTPGGYTGELFF. In nucleotides, the CDR3 is TGTGCCAGCAGTTACACGCCGGGGGGATACACCGGGGAGCTGTTTTTT.

The rearrangement links TRBV6-6 to TRBJ2-5; 10 bases line up with TRBD1. Germline assignment: CDR1 MNHNY and CDR2 SVGAGI (reference sequence). V dropped 2 bases and J dropped 1; count of bases not matched to a gene: 4. This CDR3 contains 16 residues. Here the CDR3 reads CASSYTWTGGQETQYF. In DNA form, the CDR3 reads TGTGCCAGCAGTTACACTTGGACAGGGGGCCAAGAGACCCAGTACTTC.